The 9 T cell receptor beta chains in this list originate from one sample, sequenced in a study of shared clonotypes between healthy human individuals. The protocol was immunoSEQ multiplex PCR, while the TCRdb copy is restricted to in-frame clones and leaves out a portion. The sample comprises more than 2,000,000 clones, 80% to 95% of which are singletons, and around 0.4% rests with the top ten. Sequencing used naive CD4+ T cells from PBMCs. Subset of the sample: CD45RA+ positively selected. The source is a man in his late teens or twenties in good health. Some clones in this sample may be carry-over from other donors' samples.

This clone was recorded only once. The rearrangement uses TRBV10-3 and TRBJ2-7; tentative D call: TRBD1 (5 bases). The CDR3 covers 13 residues. Germline CDR1 ENHRY, CDR2 SYGVKD. V was clipped by 2 bases and J by 8 bases, with 13 bases between them. Here the CDR3 DNA reads TGTGCCATCAGTGAGGTAGACTGGGGCCAGCAGTACTTC. Its protein is CAISEVDWGQQYF.

This rearrangement joins TRBV2 to TRBJ2-7; D unclear. The germline V gene has CDR1 SNHLY and CDR2 FYNNEI. This CDR3 region has 12 residues. The V end lost 6 bases, the J end lost 7 bases, and 13 bases lay between the germline ends. DNA of the CDR3: TGTGCCAGCAGGCTCGGCCTTGGGGAGCAGTACTTC. Translated: CASRLGLGEQYF.

The genes are TRBV15 and TRBJ2-2; 10 bases match TRBD1. In germline, CDR1 is LNHNV, CDR2 YYDKDF (reference sequence). The J segment lost 7 bases and the V segment lost 1 base, leaving 3 bases of the junction unmatched. The CDR3 sequence is 15 residues long. The CDR3 sequence is CATSRAGTGDGELFF. CDR3 sequence (DNA): TGTGCCACCAGCAGAGCTGGGACAGGGGACGGGGAGCTGTTTTTT.

The CDR3 sequence: CASSYPFLADETSYEQYF. CDR3 in DNA: TGTGCCAGCAGCTACCCCTTTCTAGCGGACGAAACTTCCTACGAGCAGTACTTC. This chain links TRBV7-9 with TRBJ2-7; TRBD2 aligns across 7 bases. CDR3 length: 18 residues. Germline-derived CDR1 and CDR2 are SEHNR and FQNEAQ (reference sequence). The J segment lost 1 base and the V segment lost 4 bases, leaving 16 bases of the junction unmatched.

CDR3 amino acids: CSVRQGTTNNEQFF. The CDR3 nucleotides read TGCAGCGTCCGACAGGGAACAACAAACAATGAGCAGTTCTTC. The chain combines TRBV29-1 with TRBJ2-1, with 7 bases fitting TRBD1. Trimming took 6 bases from V and 5 from J; bases not matched to a gene: 10. CDR1 and CDR2 (germline): SQVTM, ANQGSEA. The CDR3 consists of 14 residues.

This chain uses TRBV28 with TRBJ1-3; D is unresolved. The V gene's germline CDR1 is MDHEN and CDR2 SYDVKM. V was clipped by 3 bases and J by 0 bases, with 9 bases between them. The CDR3 covers 15 residues. The CDR3 is CASSFFGYSGNTIYF. The CDR3 coding sequence is TGTGCCAGCAGTTTCTTTGGCTACTCTGGAAACACCATATATTTT.

V gene TRBV7-3 combines with J gene TRBJ2-3; no clear D. Germline V lookup: CDR1 SGHTA, CDR2 FQGTGA. V lost 1 base and J 4 bases, leaving 6 bases between the germline ends. This CDR3 has 13 residues. CDR3 nucleotides: TGTGCCAGCAGCTTAAGGTCGCCAGATACGCAGTATTTT. It codes for CASSLRSPDTQYF.

The gene calls are TRBV27 and TRBJ2-6, with D uncertain. V was shortened by 2 bases and J by 0 bases, with 8 bases between the two germline ends. Germline-derived CDR1 and CDR2 are MNHEY and SMNVEV (reference sequence). This CDR3 has 16 amino acids. The CDR3 loop reads CASSLQGTSGANVLTF. Written as DNA, the CDR3 is TGTGCCAGCAGTTTACAAGGTACCTCTGGGGCCAACGTCCTGACTTTC.

V is TRBV6-4 and J is TRBJ2-2, with D possibly being TRBD1 (5 bases). Trimming left V 4 bases short and J 5 bases short, with 8 bases between. Germline values: CDR1 MRHNA, CDR2 SNTAGT. This CDR3 is built from 13 residues. This CDR3 reads CASSAQGTGELFF. The CDR3 DNA sequence: TGTGCCAGCAGTGCCCAGGGTACCGGGGAGCTGTTTTTT.